This TCR beta chain derives from a study of kidney transplant recipient with SARS-CoV-2 infection. TCRdb re-called the reads with MiXCR, one entry per CDR3 protein. The table has roughly 230,000 distinct CDR3 sequences, 29% seen once. Germline loops: CDR1 SGHTA, CDR2 FQGTGA. This CDR3 is 13 amino acids long. The germline V and J ends were trimmed by 4 bases and 7 bases, with 13 bases remaining between them. This clonotype came up many times. This material consisted of a blood sample, taken at baseline and on roughly day 110 from a kidney transplant recipient. The source is a male patient between 25 and 39 years old who had COVID-19 and was a kidney transplant recipient. Some T cells may arise from the graft donor. The chain recombines TRBV7-3 with TRBJ1-2; D gene unclear. The CDR3 protein is CASSSDREAGYTF. The CDR3, as DNA: TGTGCCAGCAGCTCAGACCGAGAGGCTGGCTACACCTTC.